Following are 18 T cell receptor beta chains from one sample sequenced in a study of PD-L1 blockade in urothelial cancer. The time point: pretreatment peripheral blood. The protocol was immunoSEQ multiplex PCR, while the TCRdb copy is restricted to in-frame clones and leaves out a portion. Of around 100,000 clones detected, around 90% appear once; the ten largest clones hold roughly 2%. The sample in question was PBMCs, obtained around atezolizumab (anti-PD-L1) treatment. Source of these receptors: a man between 60 and 75 years old with urothelial cancer.

This sequence joins TRBV28 and TRBJ2-7; the match to TRBD1 covers 8 bases. V lost 8 bases, J lost 3 bases, and 6 bases stayed unmatched. This CDR3 has 13 residues. CDR1 and CDR2 from the germline V gene are MDHEN and SYDVKM. CDR3 amino acids: CASGGQVLYEQYF. The CDR3 nucleotides read TGTGCCAGCGGGGGACAGGTTCTCTACGAGCAGTACTTC.

This chain joins TRBV5-1 and TRBJ2-1; 8 bases fit TRBD1. V shed 2 bases, J shed 7 bases, and the junction held 8 bases outside the gene matches. The CDR3 extends over 15 amino acids. Germline-derived CDR1 and CDR2 are SGHRS and YFSETQ. CDR3 in DNA: TGCGCCAGCAGCTTAGGACAGGGAATGGCGAATGAGCAGTTCTTC. Residues: CASSLGQGMANEQFF.

The genes are TRBV7-9 and TRBJ1-2; D may be TRBD1 (6 bases). V gave up 3 bases and J gave up 0 bases, with 11 bases separating them. In germline, CDR1 is SEHNR, CDR2 FQNEAQ (reference sequence). This CDR3 region has 15 residues. CDR3 coding DNA: TGTGCCAGCAGCTTCGGGGGGCACGCTAACTATGGCTACACCTTC. This gives the protein CASSFGGHANYGYTF.

The gene calls are TRBV11-3 and TRBJ1-1, with D perhaps TRBD1 (5 bases). CDR3 length: 14 residues. Trimming took off 3 bases at V and 0 bases at J, with 8 bases between the two ends. The germline V gene has CDR1 SGHNT and CDR2 YENEEA. The CDR3 region has the DNA TGTGCCAGCAGCTTGGGACTGATGAACACTGAAGCTTTCTTT. Its protein is CASSLGLMNTEAFF.

The chain recombines TRBV5-1 with TRBJ2-1, with 8 bases matching TRBD2. Trimming took 2 bases from V and 0 from J; bases not matched to a gene: 1. Germline CDR1 reads SGHRS; CDR2 reads YFSETQ. The CDR3 is made up of 15 amino acids. The CDR3 is CASSFGGDSYNEQFF. The CDR3 DNA sequence: TGCGCCAGCAGCTTCGGGGGGGACTCCTACAATGAGCAGTTCTTC.

V is TRBV7-2 and J is TRBJ1-2; tentative D call: TRBD1 (6 bases). V shed 5 bases and J shed 8 bases, with 21 bases lying between them. This CDR3 comprises 15 residues. The V gene's germline CDR1 is SGHTA and CDR2 FQGNSA. CDR3 bases: TGTGCCAGCAGCCCCTCCCGCGGGGGGGCTAGGGGCTACACCTTC. As protein: CASSPSRGGARGYTF.

The chain recombines TRBV5-4 with TRBJ2-6; D possibly corresponds to TRBD2 (6 bases). The ends were cut back, 0 bases at V and 5 bases at J, with 12 bases in the middle. Germline V CDR1 and CDR2: SGHNT, YYREEE (reference sequence). This CDR3 has 16 residues. Here the CDR3 DNA reads TGTGCCAGCAGCTTGGTCGGGGGAACCAGGGCCAACGTCCTGACTTTC. It is translated as CASSLVGGTRANVLTF. Filled out from reference TRBV5-4 and TRBJ2-6, the complete variable domain reads ETGVTQSPTHLIKTRGQQVTLRCSSQSGHNTVSWYQQALGQGPQFIFQYYREEENGRGNFPPRFSGLQFPNYSSELNVNALELDDSALYLCASSLVGGTRANVLTFGAGSRLTVL.

The CDR3 here is CASSVDPQGSPKNIQYF. In DNA, the CDR3 is TGTGCCAGCAGCGTAGACCCACAGGGGTCCCCCAAAAACATTCAGTACTTC. The chain has TRBV9 and TRBJ2-4; TRBD1 matches 7 bases. V shed 0 bases and J 2 bases; nucleotides not matched to a gene: 8. This CDR3 has 17 residues. Germline V gives CDR1 SGDLS, CDR2 YYNGEE.

The chain couples TRBV6-6 to TRBJ2-7; 7 bases are shared with TRBD1. The germline V gene encodes CDR1 MNHNY and CDR2 SVGAGI (reference sequence). The CDR3 runs 15 residues. With V trimmed by 6 bases and J by 1 base, 9 bases remained unmatched. The CDR3 DNA is TGTGCCAGCAGACCTCTTCAGACAGGGTCCTACGAGCAGTACTTC. Translating it yields CASRPLQTGSYEQYF.

The genes are TRBV7-2 and TRBJ2-3; TRBD2 might be the D (7 bases). The germline V gene encodes CDR1 SGHTA and CDR2 FQGNSA. The CDR3 is made up of 17 amino acids. Trimming left V 2 bases short and J 0 bases short, with 15 bases between. The CDR3 loop reads CASSLKRGATSTDTQYF. The DNA for the CDR3 is TGTGCCAGCAGCTTAAAACGGGGGGCAACTAGCACAGATACGCAGTATTTT.

The rearrangement joins TRBV5-1 to TRBJ2-1, with 12 nucleotides matching TRBD2. The germline V gene encodes CDR1 SGHRS and CDR2 YFSETQ. The CDR3 runs to 15 residues. V shed 4 bases, J shed 7 bases, and the junction held 6 bases outside the gene matches. CDR3 in DNA: TGCGCCAGCAGCCTGACTAGCGGGAGTTGGAATGAGCAGTTCTTC. Its translation is CASSLTSGSWNEQFF.

This chain links TRBV9 with TRBJ1-5, with D maybe TRBD1 (5 bases). With 1 base removed from V and 7 bases from J, the gap between germline ends came to 21 bases. Germline loops: CDR1 SGDLS, CDR2 YYNGEE. This CDR3 comprises 17 residues. Written as DNA, the CDR3 is TGTGCCAGCAGCGTAAGTCTCCTGACAGTCGTCGACCAGCCCCAGCATTTT. Translation gives CASSVSLLTVVDQPQHF. Full variable domain (missing parts from reference TRBV9 and TRBJ1-5): DSGVTQTPKHLITATGQRVTLRCSPRSGDLSVYWYQQSLDQGLQFLIQYYNGEERAKGNILERFSAQQFPDLHSELNLSSLELGDSALYFCASSVSLLTVVDQPQHFGDGTRLSIL.

This chain joins TRBV7-6 and TRBJ2-7; possible D gene TRBD1, 6 bases. Deletions cut 5 bases from V and 5 bases from J, with 13 bases between. Germline-derived CDR1 and CDR2 are SGHVS and FNYEAQ. The CDR3 contains 13 residues. The CDR3 nucleotides are TGTGCCAGCAGCCTCCACAGGGACGACGAGCAGTACTTC. This gives the protein CASSLHRDDEQYF.

This clone was found once. The chain links TRBV5-1 to TRBJ2-3; a possible D gene is TRBD2 (6 bases). Germline CDR1 is SGHRS and CDR2 is YFSETQ. This CDR3 region has 14 residues. V was clipped by 5 bases and J by 4 bases, with 14 bases between them. CDR3 nucleotide sequence: TGCGCCAGCAGGGAGGCGGGGTGGGCAGATACGCAGTATTTT. Amino acid sequence: CASREAGWADTQYF.

The chain is built from TRBV27 and TRBJ2-3; TRBD1 matches at 8 bases. Germline V gives CDR1 MNHEY, CDR2 SMNVEV (reference sequence). This CDR3 has 16 amino acids. J was trimmed by 1 base and V by 3 bases; bases with no gene match: 6. CDR3 residues: CASSFRTGSGTDTQYF. CDR3 bases: TGTGCCAGCAGTTTTCGGACAGGGAGCGGCACAGATACGCAGTATTTT.

This chain joins TRBV2 and TRBJ2-1, with TRBD2 identical over 8 bases. The CDR3 contains 16 residues. Germline-derived CDR1 and CDR2 are SNHLY and FYNNEI. Trimming took 3 bases from V and 3 from J; bases not matched to a gene: 7. The CDR3 sequence: CASSDGSGAYYNEQFF. The CDR3, as DNA: TGTGCCAGCAGTGACGGTAGCGGGGCCTACTACAATGAGCAGTTCTTC.

V and J are TRBV18 and TRBJ1-5; 7 bases are shared with TRBD1. CDR1 is KGHSH, CDR2 LQKENI, per germline. J was trimmed by 11 bases and V by 5 bases; bases with no gene match: 6. CDR3 length: 12 amino acids. For the CDR3, the DNA is TGTGCCAGCTCAGATACAGGGGAAGCCCAGCATTTT. As protein: CASSDTGEAQHF.

V gene TRBV5-4 combines with J gene TRBJ2-7; TRBD2 matches at 9 bases. This CDR3 contains 15 residues. Germline values: CDR1 SGHNT, CDR2 YYREEE (reference sequence). With V trimmed by 0 bases and J by 2 bases, 3 bases remained unmatched. CDR3: CASSLGLAVPYEQYF. CDR3 bases: TGTGCCAGCAGCTTGGGACTAGCGGTACCCTACGAGCAGTACTTC.